These 9 T cell receptor beta chains originate from one sample sequenced in a study of human T cells and chemical hapten exposure. Time point: pre-sensitization, week 0. Noted treatment: therapeutic diphenylcyclopropenone sensitization with weekly scalp DPC. TCRdb re-called the RACE reads with MiXCR, one entry per CDR3 protein. The repertoire has about 120,000 distinct CDR3 sequences, roughly 13% of them found once; the top ten carry about 3%. The source material was whole blood, sampled in connection with sensitization to the hapten diphenylcyclopropenone (DPC). The origin of the receptors is a woman between 18 and 29 years old with alopecia areata. Some clones in this sample may be carry-over from other donors' samples.

This clonotype was counted between two and nine times. The chain recombines TRBV7-9 with TRBJ1-2; D not resolved. V was shortened by 2 bases and J by 3 bases, with 4 bases between the two germline ends. The CDR3 runs 12 residues. CDR1 and CDR2 (germline): SEHNR, FQNEAQ (reference sequence). The CDR3 here is CASSLSDYGYTF. CDR3 sequence (DNA): TGTGCCAGCAGCTTATCTGACTATGGCTACACCTTC.

This rearrangement joins TRBV7-6 to TRBJ1-1, with 10 bases lining up with TRBD1. Germline V gene lookup returns CDR1 SGHVS and CDR2 FNYEAQ. V was clipped by 2 bases and J by 3 bases; unmatched bases: 6. The CDR3 loop spans 16 amino acids. This CDR3 is CASSLRTGTGDTEAFF. CDR3 bases: TGTGCCAGCAGCTTAAGGACCGGGACAGGGGACACTGAAGCTTTCTTT.

The CDR3 nucleotides read TGTGCCAGTAGTATCCGGATTAACTATGGCTACACCTTC. It specifies CASSIRINYGYTF. The chain employs TRBV19 and TRBJ1-2; the D is unclear. The CDR3 spans 13 residues. Germline CDR1 is LNHDA and CDR2 is SQIVND (reference sequence). V lost 3 bases to trimming and J lost 1 base, with 6 bases between them.

The chain combines TRBV2 with TRBJ2-5; perhaps TRBD2 as D (6 bases). This CDR3 has 14 amino acids. V was pared by 5 bases and J by 5 bases, with 15 bases between. CDR1 is SNHLY and CDR2 is FYNNEI in the germline V gene. The CDR3 coding sequence is TGTGCCAGCAGTAGGCGGGGCAACACCGAGACCCAGTACTTC. Residues: CASSRRGNTETQYF. Looking up the rest from reference TRBV2 and TRBJ2-5 gives the full variable domain: EPEVTQTPSHQVTQMGQEVILRCVPISNHLYFYWYRQILGQKVEFLVSFYNNEISEKSEIFDDQFSVERPDGSNFTLKIRSTKLEDSAMYFCASSRRGNTETQYFGPGTRLLVL.

V is TRBV12-3 or TRBV12-4 and J is TRBJ2-7; 7 positions agree with TRBD1. Trimming cost V 6 bases and J 7 bases; bases outside gene matches: 12. The CDR3 is 14 amino acids. The CDR3: CASRPDRAPGEQYF. DNA for the CDR3: TGTGCCAGCAGACCCGACAGGGCCCCAGGGGAGCAGTACTTC.

The rearrangement links TRBV5-5 to TRBJ1-5; D perhaps matches TRBD1 (5 bases). The CDR3 runs 15 residues. Germline lookup yields CDR1 SGHKS and CDR2 YYEKEE (reference sequence). With 4 bases removed from V and 6 bases from J, the gap between germline ends came to 17 bases. CDR3 in amino acids: CASSPYGGLSQPQHF. CDR3 DNA: TGTGCCAGCAGCCCTTACGGGGGACTCAGTCAGCCCCAGCATTTT.

The chain employs TRBV11-2 and TRBJ1-2, with D perhaps matching TRBD1 (5 bases). The CDR3 extends over 13 amino acids. V lost 5 bases, J lost 5 bases, and 12 bases lay in between. Germline CDR1 SGHAT, CDR2 FQNNGV. CDR3 in DNA: TGTGCCAGCAGCCCCAACGGGGGTTATGGCTACACCTTC. Its protein is CASSPNGGYGYTF.

The table lists this clonotype with a few counts. The chain has TRBV9 and TRBJ2-1; maybe TRBD1 (6 bases). Trimming shortened V by 4 bases and J by 4 bases, and 9 bases separated the two germline ends. Germline CDR1 is SGDLS and CDR2 is YYNGEE. This CDR3 comprises 13 residues. The DNA for the CDR3 is TGTGCCAGCAGCCAGGACAGTTACAATGAGCAGTTCTTC. Residues: CASSQDSYNEQFF.

This clonotype was recorded many times. V and J are TRBV29-1 and TRBJ2-1; 8 nucleotides match TRBD1. J was trimmed by 8 bases and V by 7 bases; bases with no gene match: 7. CDR3 size: 12 residues. CDR1 and CDR2 from the germline V gene are SQVTM and ANQGSEA. CDR3 loop: CSAPDRAHEQFF. The CDR3 nucleotides are TGCAGCGCCCCGGACAGGGCCCATGAGCAGTTCTTC.